Listed below are T cell receptor beta chains from one sample, sequenced in a study of identical twins. Via MiXCR, TCRdb re-called the 5' RACE reads, giving one row per CDR3 protein. The sample lists some 560,000 distinct CDR3 sequences, just under 10% occurring once. These data were also reused for a study on yellow fever vaccine responses in identical twins.

Sequencing was performed on PBMCs. The source of these receptors is a woman younger than 30 in good health. The CDR3 runs from the conserved cysteine through the conserved F or W. D genes are given only for firm matches. Rows may omit the clone size; those that give it use once, few, many or a size class.

J: TRBJ2-6; length: 16; D: -; V: TRBV5-6; size: many; CDR3: CASSLEGTPGANVLTF; DNA: TGTGCCAGCAGCTTGGAGGGGACCCCTGGGGCCAACGTCCTGACTTTC
J: TRBJ2-5; length: 16; D: TRBD1; V: TRBV27; size: many; CDR3: CASSLPTGTGDRTQYF; DNA: TGTGCCAGCAGTTTACCGACCGGGACAGGGGATAGGACCCAGTACTTC
J: TRBJ2-1; length: 13; D: TRBD2; V: TRBV12-3/TRBV12-4; size: many; CDR3: CASLRGGYNEQFF; DNA: TGTGCCAGCCTCCGGGGGGGGTACAATGAGCAGTTCTTC
J: TRBJ1-1; length: 15; D: -; V: TRBV18; size: -; CDR3: CASSLSQDLNTEAFF; DNA: TGTGCCAGCTCACTATCACAGGACTTGAACACTGAAGCTTTCTTT
J: TRBJ2-3; length: 17; D: TRBD2; V: TRBV11-2; size: many; CDR3: CASSLDEREWFTDTQYF; DNA: TGTGCCAGCAGCTTAGATGAGCGGGAATGGTTCACAGATACGCAGTATTTT
J: TRBJ2-3; length: 17; D: -; V: TRBV21-1; size: few; CDR3: CASTSEDRLMRTDTQYF; DNA: TGTGCCAGCACCTCGGAGGACAGGTTGATGCGCACAGATACGCAGTATTTT
J: TRBJ1-6; length: 14; D: -; V: TRBV4-2; size: -; CDR3: CASSRRPDNSPLHF; DNA: TGTGCCAGCAGCCGCCGTCCTGATAATTCACCCCTCCACTTT
J: TRBJ2-3; length: 15; D: -; V: TRBV7-3; size: -; CDR3: CASSAGITRTDTQYF; DNA: TGTGCCAGCAGCGCCGGGATAACAAGAACAGATACGCAGTATTTT
J: TRBJ2-5; length: 14; D: TRBD2; V: TRBV3-1; size: few; CDR3: CASSLWTSVETQYF; DNA: TGTGCCAGCAGCCTATGGACTAGCGTAGAGACCCAGTACTTC
J: TRBJ2-7; length: 14; D: -; V: TRBV4-1; size: few; CDR3: CASSESTQAYEQYF; DNA: TGCGCCAGCAGCGAATCTACACAAGCCTACGAGCAGTACTTC
J: TRBJ2-7; length: 13; D: TRBD1; V: TRBV7-2; size: few; CDR3: CASSRQGLNEQYF; DNA: TGTGCCAGCAGTCGACAGGGATTGAACGAGCAGTACTTC
J: TRBJ2-1; length: 17; D: -; V: TRBV7-9; size: few; CDR3: CASSLHGPDTPYNEQFF; DNA: TGTGCCAGCAGCCTCCACGGTCCGGACACCCCCTACAATGAGCAGTTCTTC
J: TRBJ2-1; length: 15; D: TRBD1; V: TRBV28; size: -; CDR3: CATQNTGQGVNEQFF; DNA: TGTGCCACCCAGAACACGGGACAGGGGGTTAATGAGCAGTTCTTC
J: TRBJ2-2; length: 17; D: TRBD2; V: TRBV5-6; size: -; CDR3: CASSSTRLARLVGELFF; DNA: TGTGCCAGCAGCTCCACCCGACTAGCCAGGTTGGTCGGGGAGCTGTTTTTT
J: TRBJ2-7; length: 17; D: -; V: TRBV4-3; size: -; CDR3: CASSQVGFGGASYEQYF; DNA: TGCGCCAGCAGTCAAGTGGGCTTTGGGGGGGCCTCCTACGAGCAGTACTTC
J: TRBJ2-1; length: 11; D: -; V: TRBV7-9; size: many; CDR3: CASSWRNEQFF; DNA: TGTGCCAGCAGCTGGCGAAATGAGCAGTTCTTC
J: TRBJ2-3; length: 18; D: -; V: TRBV11-2; size: -; CDR3: CASSLRSRGLTSTDTQYF; DNA: TGTGCCAGCAGCTTACGTTCACGCGGTCTAACTAGCACAGATACGCAGTATTTT
J: TRBJ2-1; length: 17; D: TRBD2; V: TRBV10-1; size: few; CDR3: CASSEHLAGEDYNEQFF; DNA: TGCGCCAGCAGTGAGCATCTAGCGGGAGAGGACTACAATGAGCAGTTCTTC
J: TRBJ2-1; length: 19; D: TRBD2; V: TRBV11-2; size: few; CDR3: CASSFPDWLAGGPGGEQFF; DNA: TGTGCCAGCAGCTTCCCAGACTGGCTAGCGGGAGGACCCGGAGGTGAGCAGTTCTTC
J: TRBJ1-3; length: 12; D: -; V: TRBV29-1; size: many; CDR3: CSVGVPGNTIYF; DNA: TGCAGCGTTGGCGTCCCTGGAAACACCATATATTTT
J: TRBJ2-7; length: 15; D: -; V: TRBV7-8; size: -; CDR3: CASSGSANPRYEQYF; DNA: TGTGCCAGCAGCGGAAGTGCGAACCCGCGATACGAGCAGTACTTC
J: TRBJ1-1; length: 15; D: -; V: TRBV5-6; size: -; CDR3: CASSPWTDGGTEAFF; DNA: TGTGCCAGCAGCCCATGGACAGACGGTGGCACTGAAGCTTTCTTT
J: TRBJ2-7; length: 14; D: TRBD1; V: TRBV12-3/TRBV12-4; size: many; CDR3: CASSAGQGKDEQYF; DNA: TGTGCCAGCAGTGCGGGACAGGGCAAAGACGAGCAGTACTTC
J: TRBJ1-3; length: 16; D: -; V: TRBV7-9; size: few; CDR3: CASSSQQGSSGNTIYF; DNA: TGTGCCAGCAGCTCGCAGCAGGGTTCAAGTGGAAACACCATATATTTT
J: TRBJ2-1; length: 15; D: TRBD2; V: TRBV9; size: -; CDR3: CASSLRLARQDEQFF; DNA: TGTGCCAGCAGCCTGCGACTAGCGAGGCAGGATGAGCAGTTCTTC
J: TRBJ2-1; length: 13; D: -; V: TRBV9; size: many; CDR3: CASSVGGRNEQFF; DNA: TGTGCCAGCAGCGTAGGGGGACGGAATGAGCAGTTCTTC
J: TRBJ2-1; length: 12; D: -; V: TRBV20-1; size: -; CDR3: CSAWDYRNEQFF; DNA: TGCAGTGCCTGGGATTATCGGAATGAGCAGTTCTTC
J: TRBJ2-7; length: 15; D: TRBD1; V: TRBV18; size: few; CDR3: CASSPLDRAANEQYF; DNA: TGTGCCAGCTCACCGCTAGACAGGGCCGCCAACGAGCAGTACTTC
J: TRBJ2-1; length: 18; D: TRBD2; V: TRBV11-2; size: -; CDR3: CASSSRTSGASSYNEQFF; DNA: TGTGCCAGCAGCTCCCGGACTAGCGGGGCGAGCTCCTACAATGAGCAGTTCTTC
J: TRBJ2-2; length: 18; D: TRBD2; V: TRBV11-2; size: few; CDR3: CASSFRLAGASWPGELFF; DNA: TGTGCCAGCAGCTTTCGACTAGCGGGAGCGTCCTGGCCCGGGGAGCTGTTTTTT
J: TRBJ2-3; length: 18; D: TRBD2; V: TRBV6-2/TRBV6-3; size: -; CDR3: CASSYEDLAGGRTDTQYF; DNA: TGTGCCAGCAGTTACGAAGACTTAGCGGGAGGACGCACAGATACGCAGTATTTT
J: TRBJ2-1; length: 17; D: TRBD2; V: TRBV20-1; size: few; CDR3: CSAPGLAGGGLDNEQFF; DNA: TGCAGTGCTCCTGGACTAGCGGGAGGGGGCCTCGACAATGAGCAGTTCTTC
J: TRBJ2-2; length: 16; D: -; V: TRBV4-1; size: -; CDR3: CASSQAGQANTGELFF; DNA: TGCGCCAGCAGCCAAGCAGGGCAGGCGAACACCGGGGAGCTGTTTTTT
J: TRBJ1-1; length: 11; D: TRBD1; V: TRBV29-1; size: few; CDR3: CTGRGLGGAFF; DNA: TGCACGGGCAGGGGGCTAGGTGGAGCTTTCTTT
J: TRBJ1-1; length: 16; D: TRBD1; V: TRBV20-1; size: few; CDR3: CSAPGGGARVNTEAFF; DNA: TGCAGTGCCCCAGGGGGGGGGGCTCGGGTGAACACTGAAGCTTTCTTT
J: TRBJ2-1; length: 13; D: -; V: TRBV4-2; size: -; CDR3: CASSQFEGDEQFF; DNA: TGTGCCAGCAGCCAATTCGAGGGCGATGAGCAGTTCTTC
J: TRBJ2-1; length: 18; D: -; V: TRBV12-3/TRBV12-4; size: -; CDR3: CASSLGFMRSSDYNEQFF; DNA: TGTGCCAGCAGTTTAGGTTTCATGCGCAGCTCGGATTACAATGAGCAGTTCTTC